What follows is one T cell receptor beta chain and its context. Its antigen remains unknown. The sample is drawn from a study of monozygotic twins with inflammatory bowel disease. Study conclusions and caveats: Clonotype sharing was lower in IBD patients than healthy twins, most markedly with disease activity.

Each UMI, carrying a 6-nucleotide sample barcode, came from template switching. Nested amplification of TCRalpha and TCRbeta cDNA involved two PCRs of roughly 17 and 9 cycles. Reanalyzing the 5' RACE reads, TCRdb keeps one entry per CDR3 protein, without DNA. The sample's table shows around 40,000 distinct CDR3 sequences. This receptor was obtained from a human donor with ulcerative colitis or Crohn's disease, or a healthy co-twin of an affected twin (not recorded which). The sequenced sample consisted of blood.

Here the CDR3 reads CSASRTSTGIGGYTF. V is TRBV20-1 and J is TRBJ1-2; absent DNA, TCRdb's TRBD1 call cannot be checked. The CDR3 length is 15 residues. Germline CDR1 is DFQATT and CDR2 is SNEGSKA (reference sequence).